Following are 8 T cell receptor beta chains from one sample sequenced in a study of shared clonotypes between healthy human individuals. Repertoires were generated with immunoSEQ multiplex PCR, while TCRdb's copy carries only in-frame clones and drops some. This sample carries about 490,000 clones, 78% of them seen once, and the ten largest clones take 12%. Source material: PBMCs. These receptors were taken from a woman aged 40-49 years in good health. Some clones in this sample may be carry-over from other donors' samples.

A remark on this clone: Being one base from a much bigger clone, this may be a read error. The V call is TRBV20-1, the J call TRBJ2-5; perhaps TRBD1 as D (5 bases). The tail of the sequence fits TRBJ2-7 better, so the J call may be wrong. Germline V gene sequence: CDR1 DFQATT, CDR2 SNEGSKA (reference sequence). The CDR3 spans 11 residues. The CDR3 region is CSTIRQYEQYF. In nucleotides, the CDR3 is TGCAGTACTATCAGACAGTACGAGCAGTACTTC.

This chain joins TRBV18 and TRBJ2-1; 8 bases are shared with TRBD1. The CDR3 extends over 16 amino acids. V trimming: 6 bases; J trimming: 9 bases; junction bases outside the gene matches: 16. Germline CDR1 reads KGHSH; CDR2 reads LQKENI. CDR3 nucleotides: TGTGCCAGCTCGCTTAGGAAGGGACAGGAGGAAGCTGAGCAGTTCTTC. Its translation: CASSLRKGQEEAEQFF.

V usage is TRBV7-2 and J usage is TRBJ2-1; 7 nucleotides agree with TRBD2. This CDR3 has 18 residues. Trimming removed 5 bases from V and 0 bases from J; junction bases left unmatched: 13. Germline CDR1 and CDR2: SGHTA and FQGNSA. The CDR3 spells CASSPRGVRGSSYNEQFF. The CDR3 bases are TGTGCCAGCAGCCCCCGAGGGGTCCGCGGGAGCTCCTACAATGAGCAGTTCTTC.

This rearrangement joins TRBV7-9 to TRBJ2-5; D possibly corresponds to TRBD1 (5 bases). V dropped 2 bases and J dropped 5 bases, with 12 bases sitting between them. Per germline, CDR1 SEHNR and CDR2 FQNEAQ (reference sequence). The CDR3 has 14 residues. CDR3 in amino acids: CASSLKGVGETQYF. CDR3 coding DNA: TGTGCCAGCAGCTTAAAAGGGGTCGGGGAGACCCAGTACTTC.

The chain links TRBV6-5 to TRBJ2-4, with D possibly TRBD2 on 6 matching bases. This CDR3 has 15 amino acids. CDR1 and CDR2 (germline): MNHEY, SVGAGI. Trimming took 6 bases from V and 3 from J, leaving 15 bases between them. The CDR3 sequence: CASRTSGVGKNIQYF. DNA for the CDR3: TGTGCCAGCAGAACCTCGGGGGTCGGCAAAAACATTCAGTACTTC.

The chain combines TRBV27 with TRBJ2-2, with 8 bases fitting TRBD2. With V trimmed by 6 bases and J by 4 bases, 7 bases remained unmatched. Germline CDR1 and CDR2: MNHEY and SMNVEV (reference sequence). This CDR3 has 15 residues. For the CDR3, the DNA is TGTGCCAGCAGCGGCAGCGGGAGAGGCACCGGGGAGCTGTTTTTT. Its protein product is CASSGSGRGTGELFF.

In this sample, this clone turned up a few times. The chain is built from TRBV6-5 and TRBJ2-1; 13 bases map to TRBD2. V lost 6 bases to trimming and J lost 5 bases; unmatched junction nucleotides: 4. The CDR3 is 15 residues long. The V gene's germline CDR1 is MNHEY and CDR2 SVGAGI. The CDR3, as DNA: TGTGCCAGCAGATCGGGACTAGCGGGGAACAATGAGCAGTTCTTC. Translation gives CASRSGLAGNNEQFF.

This clone has more than one count but fewer than ten. The genes are TRBV27 and TRBJ1-1, with a tentative D call TRBD1 (6 bases). Trimming removed 6 bases at V and 9 bases at J, with 29 bases between. Germline CDR1 MNHEY, CDR2 SMNVEV (reference sequence). The CDR3 totals 17 residues. The CDR3 nucleotides read TGTGCCAGCAGCCCTACCCCCTTGGGGGGCCAACCCAACAAAGCTTTCTTT. Protein: CASSPTPLGGQPNKAFF.